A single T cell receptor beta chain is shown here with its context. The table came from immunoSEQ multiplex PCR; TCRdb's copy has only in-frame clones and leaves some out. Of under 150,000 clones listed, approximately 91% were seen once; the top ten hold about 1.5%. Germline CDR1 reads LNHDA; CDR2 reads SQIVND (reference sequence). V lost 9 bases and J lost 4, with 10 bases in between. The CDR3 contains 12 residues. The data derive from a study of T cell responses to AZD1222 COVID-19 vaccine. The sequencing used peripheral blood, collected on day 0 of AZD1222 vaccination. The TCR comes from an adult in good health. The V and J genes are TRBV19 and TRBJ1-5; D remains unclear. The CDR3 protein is CASARGNQPQHF. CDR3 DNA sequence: TGTGCCAGCGCCCGAGGGAATCAGCCCCAGCATTTT.